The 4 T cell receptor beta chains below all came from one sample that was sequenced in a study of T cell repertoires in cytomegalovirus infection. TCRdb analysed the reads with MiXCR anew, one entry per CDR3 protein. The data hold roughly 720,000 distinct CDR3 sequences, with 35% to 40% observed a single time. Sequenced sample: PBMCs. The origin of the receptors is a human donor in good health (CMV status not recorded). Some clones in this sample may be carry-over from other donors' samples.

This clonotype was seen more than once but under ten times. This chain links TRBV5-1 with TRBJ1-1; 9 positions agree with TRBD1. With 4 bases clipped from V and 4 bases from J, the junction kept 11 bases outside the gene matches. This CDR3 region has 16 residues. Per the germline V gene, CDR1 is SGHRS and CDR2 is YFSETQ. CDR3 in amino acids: CASSAQTGGLSTEAFF. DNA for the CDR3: TGCGCCAGCAGCGCCCAAACAGGGGGCCTGAGCACTGAAGCTTTCTTT.

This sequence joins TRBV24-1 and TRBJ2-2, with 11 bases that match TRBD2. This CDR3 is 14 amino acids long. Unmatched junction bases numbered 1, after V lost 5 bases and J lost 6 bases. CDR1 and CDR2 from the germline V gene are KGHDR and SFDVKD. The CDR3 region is CATSGLAGPGELFF. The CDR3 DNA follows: TGTGCCACCAGTGGACTAGCGGGACCCGGGGAGCTGTTTTTT.

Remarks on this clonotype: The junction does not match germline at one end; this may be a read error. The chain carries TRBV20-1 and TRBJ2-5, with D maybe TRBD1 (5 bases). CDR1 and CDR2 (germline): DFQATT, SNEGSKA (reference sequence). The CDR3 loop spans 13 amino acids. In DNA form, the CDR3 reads TGCAGTGCCATTAGGGGATTCCAAGAGACCCAATACTTC. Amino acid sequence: CSAIRGFQETQYF.

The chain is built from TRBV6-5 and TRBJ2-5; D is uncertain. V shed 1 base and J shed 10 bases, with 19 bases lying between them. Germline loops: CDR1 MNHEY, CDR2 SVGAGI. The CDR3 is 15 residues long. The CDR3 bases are TGTGCCAGCAGTTACTTTGGCGCCGCCTTTTGTGGCCAGTACTTC. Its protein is CASSYFGAAFCGQYF.